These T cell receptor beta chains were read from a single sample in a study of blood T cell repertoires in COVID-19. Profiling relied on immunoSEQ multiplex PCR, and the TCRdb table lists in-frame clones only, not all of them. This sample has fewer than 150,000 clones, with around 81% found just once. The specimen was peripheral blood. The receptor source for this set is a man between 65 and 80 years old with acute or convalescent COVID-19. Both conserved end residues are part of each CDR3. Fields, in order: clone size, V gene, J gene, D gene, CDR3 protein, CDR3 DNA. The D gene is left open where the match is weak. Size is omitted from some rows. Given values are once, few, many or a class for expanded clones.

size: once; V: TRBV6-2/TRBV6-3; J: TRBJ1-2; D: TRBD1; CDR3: CASSYPSPGTGGGGYTF; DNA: TGTGCCAGCAGTTACCCGTCTCCCGGGACAGGGGGCGGTGGCTACACCTTC
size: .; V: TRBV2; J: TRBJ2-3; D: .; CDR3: CASRVILSTDTQYF; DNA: TGTGCCAGCAGGGTAATACTTAGCACAGATACGCAGTATTTT
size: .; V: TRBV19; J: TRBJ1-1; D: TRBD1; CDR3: CASRDRGNTEAFF; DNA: TGTGCCAGTCGGGACAGGGGGAACACTGAAGCTTTCTTT
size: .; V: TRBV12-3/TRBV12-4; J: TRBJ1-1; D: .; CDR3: CASTLLINTEAFF; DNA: TGTGCCAGCACCCTACTCATTAACACTGAAGCTTTCTTT
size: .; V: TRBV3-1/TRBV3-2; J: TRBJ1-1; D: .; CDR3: CASSRTGSSEAFF; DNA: TGTGCCAGCAGCCGAACAGGGTCCTCTGAAGCTTTCTTT
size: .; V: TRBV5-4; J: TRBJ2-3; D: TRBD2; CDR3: CASSSRSSGSTDTQYF; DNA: TGTGCCAGCAGCTCCCGATCTAGCGGGAGCACAGATACGCAGTATTTT
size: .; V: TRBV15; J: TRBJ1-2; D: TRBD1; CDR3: CATSRDRTGQGSYGYTF; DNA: TGTGCCACCAGCAGAGATCGGACGGGACAGGGGAGTTATGGCTACACCTTC
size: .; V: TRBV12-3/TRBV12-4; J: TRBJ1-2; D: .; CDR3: CASSLNRNYGYTF; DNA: TGTGCCAGCAGTTTAAACAGAAACTATGGCTACACCTTC
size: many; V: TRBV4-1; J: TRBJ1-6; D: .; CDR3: CASSQDRARANNSPLHF; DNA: TGCGCCAGCAGCCAAGATCGAGCAAGAGCTAATAATTCACCCCTCCACTTT
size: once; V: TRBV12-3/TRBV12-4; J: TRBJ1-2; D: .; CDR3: CATGENYGYTF; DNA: TGTGCCACCGGAGAGAACTATGGCTACACCTTC
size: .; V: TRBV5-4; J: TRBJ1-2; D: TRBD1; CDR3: CASSQEPGQGAPRHGYTF; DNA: TGTGCCAGCAGCCAGGAACCGGGACAGGGGGCCCCTCGGCATGGCTACACCTTC